A selection of T cell receptor beta chains follows, all from one sample in a study of PD-1 blockade in classical Hodgkin lymphoma. Assay: immunoSEQ multiplex PCR; the TCRdb copy retains only in-frame clones and omits some. The repertoire consists of about 13,000 clones, with about 91% occurring once and the leading ten covering roughly a tenth. The source material was peripheral blood mononuclear cells (PBMCs), sampled at baseline. These receptors were obtained from a human donor with classical Hodgkin lymphoma. The CDR3 runs from the conserved cysteine through the conserved F or W. The D gene is left open where the match is weak. The size entry is marked missing in some rows and otherwise reads once, few, many or a size class.

size	D	length	V	J	DNA	CDR3
NA	NA	14	TRBV7-9	TRBJ2-7	TGTGCCAGCAGCTTAGCAGGCGGCTCCTACGAGCAGTACTTC	CASSLAGGSYEQYF
NA	NA	16	TRBV4-1	TRBJ2-7	TGCGCCAGCAGCCAAGATCGAACTAGCCTGTCCTACGAGCAGTACTTC	CASSQDRTSLSYEQYF
NA	NA	13	TRBV30	TRBJ2-2	TGTGCCTGGAGTTTACTGCTAACCGGGGAGCTGTTTTTT	CAWSLLLTGELFF
NA	NA	14	TRBV6-5	TRBJ1-2	TGTGCCAGCAGTTACTCGAAGGGCAGTTATGGCTACACCTTC	CASSYSKGSYGYTF
NA	NA	16	TRBV7-9	TRBJ1-1	TGTGCCAGCAGCCGACGACAGGCCCATGCGGGCACTGAAGCTTTCTTT	CASSRRQAHAGTEAFF
NA	NA	12	TRBV6-5	TRBJ1-4	TGTGCCAGCAGTTCCGTGGGAGAAAAACTGTTTTTT	CASSSVGEKLFF
NA	TRBD2	18	TRBV7-9	TRBJ2-7	TGTGCCAGCAGCCAAACCCTCGGACTAGCGGGGGTTCCCTACGAGCAGTACTTC	CASSQTLGLAGVPYEQYF
NA	NA	13	TRBV27	TRBJ1-5	TGTGCCAGCAGCCTCGCAGGGAATCAGCCCCAGCATTTT	CASSLAGNQPQHF
NA	NA	11	TRBV5-6	TRBJ2-7	TGTGCCAGCAGCTCAGGGGTTGAGCAGTACTTC	CASSSGVEQYF
once	NA	13	TRBV19	TRBJ2-7	TGTGCCAGTAGTGGGGGGACGACTTTCGAGCAGTACTTC	CASSGGTTFEQYF
NA	NA	16	TRBV7-2	TRBJ2-7	TGTGCCAGCAGCTTCACGCCCCAGGACACCACCTACGAGCAGTACTTC	CASSFTPQDTTYEQYF
NA	NA	15	TRBV5-1	TRBJ2-1	TGCGCCAGCAGCTTGGCCGCGACTAGGAACTCTGAGCAGTTCTTC	CASSLAATRNSEQFF
NA	TRBD1	13	TRBV4-1	TRBJ1-2	TGCGCCAGCAGCCACGGACAGGGGTATGGCTACACCTTC	CASSHGQGYGYTF
NA	TRBD1	13	TRBV13	TRBJ1-2	TGTGCCAGCCACAGGGGGCAACTTGATGGCTACACCTTC	CASHRGQLDGYTF
NA	NA	14	TRBV27	TRBJ2-7	TGTGCCAGCAGTACCCGGGGAAGCTCCTACGAGCAGTACTTC	CASSTRGSSYEQYF
once	TRBD1	16	TRBV5-1	TRBJ2-3	TGCGCCAGCAGCTTGGCCACGGGACAGGTAACAGATACGCAGTATTTT	CASSLATGQVTDTQYF
NA	NA	14	TRBV5-1	TRBJ2-7	TGCGCCAGCAGCTTGGTGGGCAGTACCTACGAGCAGTACTTC	CASSLVGSTYEQYF
once	NA	11	TRBV20-1	TRBJ1-3	TGCAGTGCTGCGGAGGGAAACACCATATATTTT	CSAAEGNTIYF
NA	NA	18	TRBV19	TRBJ2-2	TGTGCCAGTACACTCCTCCCCGGGTGGCAGGGAGAGACCGGGGAGCTGCTTTTT	CASTLLPGWQGETGELLF
NA	TRBD1	15	TRBV9	TRBJ2-3	TGTGCCAGCAGCGCCGGGACAGCAAGCACAGATACGCAGTATTTT	CASSAGTASTDTQYF
NA	TRBD1	14	TRBV29-1	TRBJ2-1	TGCAGCGGCGGTACAGGGGCATCCTACAATGAGCAGTTCTTC	CSGGTGASYNEQFF
NA	NA	17	TRBV19	TRBJ1-1	TGTGCCAGTAGTATAGATCATGGGAGGATAACGAACACTGAAGCTTTCTTT	CASSIDHGRITNTEAFF
NA	TRBD1	15	TRBV6-1	TRBJ2-5	TGTGCCAGCAGTATCCGACAGGGGGGTCTTGAGACCCAGTACTTC	CASSIRQGGLETQYF
NA	NA	15	TRBV11-2	TRBJ1-4	TGTGCCAGCAGATCATTTGGGACACGGACCGAAAAACTGTTTTTT	CASRSFGTRTEKLFF
NA	TRBD2	14	TRBV6-6	TRBJ2-5	TGTGCCAGCAGTCGCACTAGCGGCCAAGGGACCCAGTACTTC	CASSRTSGQGTQYF
NA	NA	13	TRBV30	TRBJ1-5	TGTGCCTGGAGTACCAGGGAAGGGCAGCCCCAGCATTTT	CAWSTREGQPQHF
NA	NA	14	TRBV7-6	TRBJ1-5	TGTGCCAGCAGCTCAGGGGATAGCAATCAGCCCCAGCATTTT	CASSSGDSNQPQHF
NA	TRBD1	17	TRBV5-1	TRBJ1-1	TGCGCCAGCAGCTTGATCCCCAGTCAGACAGGGGGCACTGAAGCTTTCTTT	CASSLIPSQTGGTEAFF
few	TRBD1	14	TRBV29-1	TRBJ2-7	TGCAGCGTTCGTCTCTCGGGACAGAACTACGAGCAGTACTTC	CSVRLSGQNYEQYF
NA	NA	17	TRBV27	TRBJ2-5	TGTGCCAGCAGTTCCTCCCTACGGGGGGCGGGGGACGAGACCCAGTACTTC	CASSSSLRGAGDETQYF
NA	TRBD1	15	TRBV6-5	TRBJ1-1	TGTGCCAGCAGTATCCTACAGGGGTTTGCCACTGAAGCTTTCTTT	CASSILQGFATEAFF
NA	TRBD1	14	TRBV7-9	TRBJ1-1	TGTGCCAGCAGCTTAGAACAGGGGTACACTGAAGCTTTCTTT	CASSLEQGYTEAFF
NA	NA	17	TRBV18	TRBJ2-1	TGTGCCAGCTCACCAGTTCCGGGGCACACGCGGGGAAATGAGCAGTTCTTC	CASSPVPGHTRGNEQFF
once	TRBD1	15	TRBV2	TRBJ1-4	TGTGCCAGCAGTGAACACGGCAGGGGGAATGAAAAACTGTTTTTT	CASSEHGRGNEKLFF
NA	TRBD1	16	TRBV5-4	TRBJ2-5	TGTGCCAGCAGCTTGTGGACAGGGGGATTGAGAAAGACCCAGTACTTC	CASSLWTGGLRKTQYF
NA	NA	15	TRBV5-1	TRBJ1-1	TGCGCCAGCAGCTTGGGTGCGGGGTGGGGCACTGAAGCTTTCTTT	CASSLGAGWGTEAFF
NA	NA	13	TRBV5-1	TRBJ2-3	TGCGCCAGCAGCTTGGAAGGGACAGATACGCAGTATTTT	CASSLEGTDTQYF
NA	TRBD2	14	TRBV11-2	TRBJ2-1	TGTGCCAGCCTGGGGACTAGCACTTGGAATGAGCAGTTCTTC	CASLGTSTWNEQFF
NA	NA	15	TRBV7-8	TRBJ1-4	TGTGCCAGCAGCTTAACGGTCACGACTAATGAAAAACTGTTTTTT	CASSLTVTTNEKLFF
NA	NA	16	TRBV6-5	TRBJ1-2	TGTGCCAGCAGTTACGTTGACAACAATGGAAACTATGGCTACACCTTC	CASSYVDNNGNYGYTF
NA	NA	14	TRBV15	TRBJ2-7	TGTGCCACCAGCAAACGGGAACAGGGATCCGAGCAGTACTTC	CATSKREQGSEQYF
NA	TRBD1	15	TRBV7-2	TRBJ1-5	TGTGCCAGCAGCCCCGGACAGGGCTTCAATCAGCCCCAGCATTTT	CASSPGQGFNQPQHF
NA	TRBD1	13	TRBV5-1	TRBJ1-2	TGCGCCAGCAGCTCGACAGGGGGTTATGGCTACACCTTC	CASSSTGGYGYTF